These T cell receptor beta chains were read from a single sample in a study of blood T cell repertoires in COVID-19. The table came from immunoSEQ multiplex PCR; TCRdb's copy has only in-frame clones and leaves some out. This table has approximately 260,000 clones, approximately 89% appearing once. Sequencing input: PBMCs or T cells enriched from blood (not recorded which). Receptors originate from a woman in her fifties or sixties who had recovered from COVID-19. Each CDR3 is given with its conserved first and last residue. A D gene is named only where the DNA matches it firmly. Clone size, where shown, is once, few, many, or a class for clones that have expanded.

size	J	V	D	DNA	CDR3
NA	TRBJ1-2	TRBV3-1/TRBV3-2	NA	TGTGCCAGCAGCCCCTCGGAGGTTATCGGCTACACCTTC	CASSPSEVIGYTF
NA	TRBJ1-2	TRBV5-1	TRBD1	TGCGCCAGCAGGGGGAACCCGGGACAGGGAGATGGCTACACCTTC	CASRGNPGQGDGYTF
NA	TRBJ1-1	TRBV5-5	NA	TGTGCCAGCAGCGCCTCCGGGCCCCCGGGAGCTAGGACTGAAGCTTTCTTT	CASSASGPPGARTEAFF
NA	TRBJ2-7	TRBV4-1	NA	TGCGCCAGCAGCTCCACGGGAAGCGAGCAGTACTTC	CASSSTGSEQYF
NA	TRBJ2-2	TRBV11-2	NA	TGTGCCAGCAGCTTAAGAGTTGAGGCGGGCACCGGGGAGCTGTTTTTT	CASSLRVEAGTGELFF
once	TRBJ1-2	TRBV19	NA	TGTGCCATCTGGGGACATTGGAACGGCAACTATGGCTACACCTTC	CAIWGHWNGNYGYTF
once	TRBJ1-6	TRBV30	NA	TGTGCCTGGAGTGTAACAGGCGATTCACCCCTCCACTTT	CAWSVTGDSPLHF
NA	TRBJ2-7	TRBV20-1	TRBD1	TGCAGTGCTGGGACAGGGGTTGAGCAGTACTTC	CSAGTGVEQYF
NA	TRBJ1-5	TRBV19	NA	TGTGCCAGTAGTATTTTTAATAGCAATCAGCCCCAGCATTTT	CASSIFNSNQPQHF
NA	TRBJ1-5	TRBV2	NA	TGTGCCAGCAGTGACGGGAGAAATCAGCCCCAGCATTTT	CASSDGRNQPQHF
NA	TRBJ1-1	TRBV10-3	NA	TGTGCCATCAGTTTGAATGAGGGGACAGAAGCTTTCTTT	CAISLNEGTEAFF
NA	TRBJ2-1	TRBV7-2	TRBD2	TGTGCCAGCAGCTTTTTTTGGGGGAGGGGAAATGAGCAGTTCTTC	CASSFFWGRGNEQFF
NA	TRBJ2-5	TRBV5-5	TRBD1	TGTGCCAGCAGCGAGGGGGACAGGGCTAACCAAGAGACCCAGTACTTC	CASSEGDRANQETQYF
NA	TRBJ1-1	TRBV7-6	TRBD1	TGTGCCAGCAGCCCGGTGCGACAGGGATCGAACACTGAAGCTTTCTTT	CASSPVRQGSNTEAFF
NA	TRBJ1-4	TRBV7-9	NA	TGTGCCAGCAGCAGGACCCTCGAGGGTGAAAAACTGTTTTTT	CASSRTLEGEKLFF
NA	TRBJ1-6	TRBV10-1	NA	TGCGCCAGCAGTGAGCACAGCTCCTATAATTCACCCCTCCACTTT	CASSEHSSYNSPLHF
NA	TRBJ1-1	TRBV12-3/TRBV12-4	NA	TGTGCCAGCAGCCCGGGACAGAACACTGAAGCTTTCTTT	CASSPGQNTEAFF
once	TRBJ1-2	TRBV28	NA	TGTGCCAGCAGTCTATTAGGGGGTGGCTACACCTTC	CASSLLGGGYTF
once	TRBJ2-3	TRBV3-1/TRBV3-2	NA	TGTGCCAGCCGTGGGAGGGATACGCAGTATTTT	CASRGRDTQYF
NA	TRBJ1-5	TRBV6-1	NA	TGTGCCAGCAGTGAAGCCCAGGGTAGCAATCAGCCCCAGCATTTT	CASSEAQGSNQPQHF
once	TRBJ2-2	TRBV7-2	TRBD2	TGTGCCAGCAGTCGCGGGGGGGCATCCGGGGAGCTGTTTTTT	CASSRGGASGELFF
NA	TRBJ2-5	TRBV5-1	TRBD1	TGCGCCAGCAGCATTGGACAGGTCCAAGAGACCCAGTACTTC	CASSIGQVQETQYF
NA	TRBJ2-2	TRBV5-5	NA	TGTGCCAGCAGCTTGAACCAGGGGGGACGTGACGGGGAGCTGTTTTTT	CASSLNQGGRDGELFF
few	TRBJ1-5	TRBV6-5	TRBD1	TGTGCCAGCAGTAGTAGGGACAGGGGGGATCAGCCCCAGCATTTT	CASSSRDRGDQPQHF
once	TRBJ1-5	TRBV28	NA	TGTGCCAGCAGTGCCTTGACTTATCAGCCCCAGCATTTT	CASSALTYQPQHF
NA	TRBJ2-2	TRBV5-4	NA	TGTGCCAGCAGCTTAGGGAAACAGGGTAGCCCCGGGGAGCTGTTTTTT	CASSLGKQGSPGELFF
NA	TRBJ2-2	TRBV27	TRBD2	TGTGCCAGCACCCCAAGCGGGAGGGGAACCGGGGAGCTGTTTTTT	CASTPSGRGTGELFF
NA	TRBJ1-4	TRBV6-5	NA	TGTGCCAGACCGAGGGACGACGGAGGTGGGGGGAAACTGTTTTTT	CARPRDDGGGGKLFF
NA	TRBJ2-7	TRBV2	TRBD2	TGTGCCAGCATACTAGCGGGAGACGAGCAGTACTTC	CASILAGDEQYF
NA	TRBJ2-4	TRBV27	NA	TGTGCCAGCAGACAGTCCCTAGCCAAAAACATTCAGTACTTC	CASRQSLAKNIQYF
NA	TRBJ2-1	TRBV4-2	TRBD2	TGTGCCAGCAGCCAAGATCCTAGCGGGAGTGCGCGGTTCTTC	CASSQDPSGSARFF
NA	TRBJ2-3	TRBV30	NA	TGTGCCTGGAGTGGGTTCTCGGGTCTCCCTAGCACAGATACGCAGTATTTT	CAWSGFSGLPSTDTQYF
NA	TRBJ2-1	TRBV29-1	TRBD2	TGCAGCGTGGGGACTAGCGGGAACAATGAGCAGTTCTTC	CSVGTSGNNEQFF
few	TRBJ1-2	TRBV18	TRBD1	TGTGCCAGCTCACCTTACTATCTTGGGGGGACAGGCGACTATGGCTACACCTTC	CASSPYYLGGTGDYGYTF
NA	TRBJ1-1	TRBV28	NA	TGTGCCAGCAGTTACCCAGGGTCGACTGAAGCTTTCTTT	CASSYPGSTEAFF
NA	TRBJ2-5	TRBV6-6	TRBD2	TGTGCCAGCAGTCCAGGGACTAGCGTTTACCAAGAGACCCAGTACTTC	CASSPGTSVYQETQYF
NA	TRBJ1-1	TRBV5-5	NA	TGTGCCAGCAGCTTCCGGGGTGGCACTGAAGCTTTCTTT	CASSFRGGTEAFF
once	TRBJ2-7	TRBV28	TRBD2	TGTGCCAGCAGTTTACCGGCTAGCGGGAGTCACGAGCAGTACTTC	CASSLPASGSHEQYF
NA	TRBJ2-7	TRBV3-1/TRBV3-2	TRBD1	TGTGCCAGCAGCTATTCAGGGGGCGCTTTCGAGCAGTACTTC	CASSYSGGAFEQYF
NA	TRBJ1-5	TRBV10-3	TRBD1	TGTGCCATCAGTGAGACCCGACAGGGGAGTCAGCCCCAGCATTTT	CAISETRQGSQPQHF
once	TRBJ2-2	TRBV10-2	NA	TGCGCCAGCTTTGCTAGCCCCACCGGGGAGCTGTTTTTT	CASFASPTGELFF
NA	TRBJ2-5	TRBV9	TRBD2	TGTGCCAGCAGCTCCGCGGGACTAGCGGGAATCCAAGAGACCCAGTACTTC	CASSSAGLAGIQETQYF
NA	TRBJ2-7	TRBV7-2	NA	TGTGCCAGCAGCTTTATGACGGCCCTCGGGAACGAGCAGTACTTC	CASSFMTALGNEQYF
NA	TRBJ1-1	TRBV3-1/TRBV3-2	TRBD1	TGTGCCAGCAGCCCCCGGGACAGGGAAGCTTTCTTT	CASSPRDREAFF
once	TRBJ1-4	TRBV19	TRBD1	TGTGCCAGTAGTATTTTGCGGGACAGGGGGAATGAAAAACTGTTTTTT	CASSILRDRGNEKLFF
NA	TRBJ1-2	TRBV9	NA	TGTGCCAGCAGCGCCCGCCTTCTCGTTGGGACAAACTATGGCTACACCTTC	CASSARLLVGTNYGYTF
NA	TRBJ2-1	TRBV5-1	TRBD2	TGCGCCAGCAGCTTGGTAGCGGGAGGGGAGAATGAGCAGTTCTTC	CASSLVAGGENEQFF
NA	TRBJ2-7	TRBV28	TRBD1	TGTGCCAGCAGTTTAGTCGACAGGGTACACGAGCAGTACTTC	CASSLVDRVHEQYF
NA	TRBJ2-7	TRBV5-4	NA	TGTGCCAGCAGCTTGGTGGAGGGGTTGACCTACGAGCAGTACTTC	CASSLVEGLTYEQYF
once	TRBJ1-2	TRBV28	TRBD1	TGTGCCAGCAGTTTGGGGCAGGGGGCTAGTGGCTACACCTTC	CASSLGQGASGYTF
few	TRBJ2-7	TRBV5-6	NA	TGTGCCAGCAGCCGGGTGACCTACGAGCAGTACTTC	CASSRVTYEQYF
once	TRBJ2-1	TRBV19	NA	TGTGCCAGTAGTACCCACGGGGGATTGGGCAATGAGCAGTTCTTC	CASSTHGGLGNEQFF
NA	TRBJ2-1	TRBV28	TRBD2	TGTGCCAGCAGTCTAGCGGGAGGCTCCTACAATGAGCAGTTCTTC	CASSLAGGSYNEQFF
NA	TRBJ2-7	TRBV19	TRBD1	TGTGCCAGTAGTATCGGACAGGGACCCTGGTACGAGCAGTACTTC	CASSIGQGPWYEQYF